This T cell receptor (beta chain) was documented in a study of type 1 regulatory T cells. Trimming pared 7 bases from V and 4 bases from J, leaving 10 bases between. This CDR3 is 12 amino acids long. The germline CDR1 and CDR2 sequences are LNHDA and SQIVND (reference sequence). MiXCR, run by TCRdb on the reads, gives a single entry per CDR3 protein. The profile shows over 90,000 distinct CDR3 sequences, roughly 31% of them singletons. In this sample, this clonotype turned up a few times. The clonotype was recovered from a human donor in good health. Sequencing was performed on CD4+ T cells, either the whole sample or a sorted fraction (not recorded which). The chain couples TRBV19 to TRBJ1-2; D perhaps matches TRBD1 (6 bases). CDR3 sequence reads: CASIRGGYGYTF. The CDR3 DNA follows: TGTGCCAGTATTCGAGGGGGCTATGGCTACACCTTC.